This TCR beta chain was recorded in a study of control samples from healthy donors and cancer patients. The repertoire was sequenced with immunoSEQ multiplex PCR; TCRdb's copy has only in-frame clones and lacks some. The sample has some 150,000 clones, roughly 95% seen once. This clonotype was obtained from a woman aged 25 to 39 in good health. The specimen sequenced was blood.

The CDR3 spells CAWSMRGGSPLHF. The DNA for the CDR3 is TGTGCCTGGAGTATGCGGGGTGGGTCACCCCTCCACTTT. V usage is TRBV30 and J usage is TRBJ1-6, with D unclear. V dropped 2 bases and J dropped 10 bases, with 12 bases sitting between them. Looked up from germline, CDR1 is GTSNPN and CDR2 is SVGIG (reference sequence). The CDR3 length is 13 residues.